This T cell receptor (beta chain) was recovered during a study of cytotoxic CD8 clonotypes in ibrutinib-treated CLL (dated by TCRdb to about 2021). With regard to the full study: The cohort had some eleven relapsed/refractory and 15 treatment-naive patients; some 17 were IGHV unmutated. Partial responses were observed in approximately 24 patients and complete responses in 2; after a median follow-up of around 68 months, remission was maintained in approximately 14 patients and progression was observed in roughly twelve. The response samples were drawn at a median of roughly eleven months into treatment, with a range of about 6 to 36 months. On average, each sample had approximately 280,000 productive templates and roughly 95,000 productive rearrangements. Longitudinal samples were available for about 30% of the 86 trial participants. Cryopreserved peripheral blood mononuclear cells were obtained prior to treatment, at the time of response, and at either disease progression or sustained remission. Patients were still on ibrutinib when every remission and progressive disease sample was collected. Study-wide findings and limitations: An increase in clonality was observed at ibrutinib response, with clonality remaining stable during sustained remission and falling back toward baseline at progression. Sustained-remission and progressing patients did not have matched sampling times, and lymph node repertoires were not examined. Public clonotypes were found to be uncommon and were observed to contract or remain stable during treatment; the increase in clonality was shown to reflect expansion of private clonotypes at ibrutinib response. At baseline, clonality was higher than in age-matched healthy donors and showed a strong correlation with circulating CD8+ T-cell counts.

Each clonotype received, on average, around 10x coverage in deep resolution sequencing performed on a MiSeq, where the target depth lay between 1 in 1 million and 1 in 200,000 T cells. TCR beta libraries were generated with the immunoSEQ hsTCRB Kit. In the authors' own workflow: Data were analyzed with ImmunoSEQ Data Assistant and ImmunoSEQ Analyzer, with V, D and J genes assigned per IMGT definitions. Clonality was computed as one minus normalized Shannon entropy of productive rearrangement frequencies, ranging from 0 to 1. Only overrepresented clonotypes making up at least 0.05% of each patient's repertoire were included in the public clonotype analysis. About a dozen age-matched healthy donor repertoires from immuneACCESS served as clonality controls. The immuneACCESS repertoire file appears here via TCRdb, limited to in-frame rearrangements. These files lack a portion of the clones; in checked studies, under half of the deficit traces to unresolved V genes, and the cause of the others is not known. The DNA gave D and trimming, while V, J and clone size come from that table. This sample lists some 200,000 clones; approximately 75% were detected once. 11% of the sample lies in the top ten.

The germline V gene provides CDR1 SQVTM and CDR2 ANQGSEA. From its cysteine to its phenylalanine, the CDR3 spans 14 amino acids. CDR3 DNA only is kept here, 42 bases in frame from base 1. V loses 3 bases, J loses 2 bases, and the germline ends lie 14 bases apart. This clone was observed a single time. Its target antigen remains unknown. Nothing much larger sits one base from this clone, and base qualities are not available. This sample's time point label indicates: approximately eleven months on ibrutinib. For TCR beta library preparation, 1.5 to 2 micrograms of genomic DNA were extracted from the cryopreserved PBMCs. Longitudinal blood samples from CLL patients on ibrutinib monotherapy were analyzed using high-throughput TCR beta sequencing. Patients were enrolled in a phase 2 open-label single-center ibrutinib monotherapy trial.

The chain employs TRBV29-1 and TRBJ2-7; TRBD2 is a possible D gene, resting on 7 matching bases. This TCR was sampled from a human donor with chronic lymphocytic leukemia. This specimen was PBMCs, taken after 12 months of ibrutinib treatment. The CDR3 protein sequence reads: CSVERGGPPYEQYF. The DNA sequence is as follows: TGCAGCGTTGAGAGGGGGGGCCCCCCCTACGAGCAGTACTTC.